This T cell receptor beta chain originates from a study of blood T cell repertoires in COVID-19. As originally analysed: For nucleated cells, counts were estimated from reference gene primer amplification. The assay was immunoSEQ multiplex PCR, and TCRdb's table has in-frame clones only and misses some. The V and J calls and clone size come from that table; D and trimming were worked out from the DNA. This table holds 90,000 to 100,000 clones, 81% found once. V was pared by 5 bases and J by 5 bases, with 9 bases between. The CDR3 has 12 residues. The chain uses TRBV12-3 or TRBV12-4 and TRBJ1-2, with TRBD1 as a possible D gene (5 bases). Material: peripheral blood. The origin of this receptor is a man in his 60s with acute or convalescent COVID-19. The CDR3 here is CASSPGGYGYTF. The CDR3 coding sequence is TGTGCCAGCAGTCCGGGGGGGTATGGCTACACCTTC.